The TCR beta chain described here comes from a study of cytotoxic CD8 clonotypes in ibrutinib-treated CLL. The ends were cut back, 1 base at V and 9 bases at J, with 19 bases in the middle. Germline CDR1 is MGHRA and CDR2 is YSYEKL. The CDR3 is 17 residues long. Profiled with immunoSEQ multiplex PCR; TCRdb holds only in-frame clones, not every one. The sample includes over 8,500 clones, roughly three quarters of them seen just once. The TCR sequence derives from a human donor with chronic lymphocytic leukemia. The material was PBMCs, obtained at disease progression, from a patient treated with ibrutinib. The chain recombines TRBV4-1 with TRBJ1-6; D gene uncertain. In nucleotides, the CDR3 is TGCGCCAGCAGCCAAGTTGTGGGCCTGCTGGCTACTTCACCCCTCCACTTT. Translating gives CASSQVVGLLATSPLHF.